This TCR beta chain was sequenced in a study of Tregs in tolerant kidney transplant recipients (dated by TCRdb to the late 2010s). With respect to the entire study: The study used TCRbeta sequencing to identify donor-specific regulatory T cells before combined kidney and bone marrow transplantation, then tracked those cells after transplant. General conclusions and limits of the study: For some patients, the PCR primers changed as time went on, which meant samples from those patients could not be compared with one another at the nucleotide level. Expanding Tregs with activated donor B cells appeared to identify the most biologically relevant and donor-specific TCRbeta repertoire. The study was constrained by small patient numbers, and validation of the findings is required in larger populations and under other immunosuppression protocols. In tolerant patients, the expansion of donor-specific Tregs was greater than global Treg expansion, suggesting that the expansion was antigen-driven rather than nonspecific. Biological reproducibility was not examined directly, but technical replication error appeared to be minimal.

Concerning this clone: The antigen it binds to is not known. No quality values exist for individual bases; no much larger clone is one base distant.

Genomic DNA was extracted from sorted cells with the QIAGEN DNeasy Blood and Tissue Kit for TCRbeta CDR3 sequencing. High-throughput TCRbeta CDR3 sequencing, including PCR amplification with bias correction and internal controls, was performed commercially through immunoSEQ. The source study handled its data this way. Unique productive TCRbeta sequences were defined by CDR3 nucleotide sequence where primers matched, otherwise by CDR3 amino acid sequence with Vbeta and Jbeta genes. As a correction for sorting error, sequences shared between sorted populations at a frequency ratio of 2:1 or less were discarded, and the remaining shared sequences were assigned to the higher population. Sequences were defined as donor-reactive when expanded at least 5-fold in CFSE-low cells versus unstimulated cells and present at a frequency of at least 0.01% in CFSE-low cells. Jensen-Shannon divergence, calculated on the top 100 TCRbeta sequences ranked by frequency, was used to quantify repertoire divergence. For samples with multiple sequencing runs, sorting error was corrected separately for each run before the runs were pooled. This is the immuneACCESS table as TCRdb keeps it, with only in-frame sequences that have V and J called. A part of the clones is gone; compared with another copy, unresolved V genes explain less than half, and the rest is unexplained. The V and J calls and clone size were taken over from that table, and D and trimming were inferred from the DNA. The sample has 50,000 or so clones on record, about 89% of them singletons. Of the sample, roughly 15% is held by the ten largest clones.

The transplants used related donors along with nonmyeloablative bone marrow transplantation, and in the human trials mixed chimerism was transient. Unstimulated Tregs (CD4+CD25+CD127-), CD4+ non-Tregs (CD4+CD25-), CD4 and CD8 cells were FACS-sorted from thawed PBMCs. A few combined kidney and bone marrow transplant recipients from the ITN036ST trial were included as patients, and samples were available only from these trial subjects. Healthy control blood was separated into PBMCs by Ficoll density gradient and cryopreserved, and patient PBMCs were collected both before and after transplant. Trimmed from V: 4 bases; trimmed from J: 6 bases; junction bases lacking a gene match: 6. Taken from cysteine to phenylalanine, the CDR3 has 14 residues. Just CDR3 DNA is preserved here, 42 bases in frame from base 1. CDR1 and CDR2 (MNHEY, SMNVEV) derive from the germline V gene (reference sequence).

The clonotype originates from a human patient who received a combined kidney and bone marrow transplant. Some T cells may originate with the graft donor following a transplant. The sequencing used CD8+ T cells from blood (PBMCs), collected 24 months after the transplant. This chain joins TRBV27 to TRBJ1-5; 7 central nucleotides agree with TRBD1. The CDR3 protein sequence reads: CASSYSGTAQPQHF. The DNA reads as follows: TGTGCCAGCAGTTACTCCGGGACAGCTCAGCCCCAGCATTTT.